This T cell receptor (beta chain) was recorded in a study of T cells in Graves' hyperthyroidism and ophthalmopathy. The investigators amplified TCR beta CDR3 regions from RNA transcripts. Carried out on the TCR CDR3, a first-round RT-PCR used the HTBI primer set. From the multiplex PCR reads, TCRdb called clonotypes with MiXCR, one entry per CDR3 protein. This sample has 650,000 to 850,000 distinct CDR3 sequences, with about 17% found just once. This clonotype turned up a few times. The sequence came from a woman between 45 and 65 years old with Graves' hyperthyroidism that later progressed to Graves' ophthalmopathy. Sequenced sample: blood.

The CDR3 DNA follows: TGCAGTGCTAGAGTTCAGGGGGGGGAAGCTTTCTTT. Translation: CSARVQGGEAFF. The chain uses TRBV20-1 and TRBJ1-1; 7 nucleotides line up with TRBD1. V trimming: 1 base; J trimming: 8 bases; junction bases outside the gene matches: 4. Germline V gene sequence: CDR1 DFQATT, CDR2 SNEGSKA (reference sequence). The CDR3 is made up of 12 amino acids.